These 20 T cell receptor beta chains came from one sample sequenced in a study of shared clonotypes between healthy human individuals. Terminally differentiated effector memory CD45RA+ cells were left out of the naive CD8 fraction, which was CD45RO-negative and positively selected for CCR7. Produced via immunoSEQ multiplex PCR; TCRdb's table is partial and in-frame only. The sample consists of around 650,000 clones, approximately 96% of them appearing once. The sequenced sample was naive CD8+ T cells sorted from blood. Receptors originate from a woman younger than 45 in good health.

This clone was seen a single time. V gene TRBV5-6 combines with J gene TRBJ2-7; the D is unclear. V lost 5 bases and J lost 9, with 21 bases in between. Germline V lookup: CDR1 SGHDT, CDR2 YYEEEE. The CDR3 contains 14 residues. CDR3 amino acids: CASSTLGPELRQYF. The CDR3 DNA reads TGTGCCAGCAGTACATTGGGCCCCGAATTGAGGCAGTACTTC.

V usage is TRBV11-2 and J usage is TRBJ2-7; 9 bases are a match to TRBD2. Germline CDR1 is SGHAT and CDR2 is FQNNGV. The CDR3 runs 17 residues. The V gene end was trimmed by 1 base and the J gene end by 1 base; junction bases not matched to a gene: 8. CDR3 in amino acids: CASSLVSAGGPSYEQYF. As DNA, the CDR3 is TGTGCCAGCAGCTTAGTTTCGGCGGGAGGGCCTTCCTACGAGCAGTACTTC.

The CDR3: CASSLRAGEFNEQYF. In nucleotides, the CDR3 is TGTGCCAGCAGCTTACGGGCAGGGGAGTTCAACGAGCAGTACTTC. The rearrangement joins TRBV11-2 to TRBJ2-7; maybe TRBD1 (6 bases). The germline V gene encodes CDR1 SGHAT and CDR2 FQNNGV. CDR3 length: 15 amino acids. Between the trimmed V and J ends, which lost 2 bases and 5 bases, there was a span of 16 bases.

CDR3 loop: CASTFGPTEAFF. The CDR3 bases are TGTGCCAGCACCTTCGGTCCCACTGAAGCTTTCTTT. The rearrangement joins TRBV7-9 to TRBJ1-1; D gene unclear. Germline V gives CDR1 SEHNR, CDR2 FQNEAQ (reference sequence). This CDR3 has 12 residues. The V gene lost 7 bases and the J gene lost 4 bases, with 10 bases spanning the gap.

The V call is TRBV28, the J call TRBJ1-1; D gene uncertain. The CDR3 contains 14 residues. CDR1 and CDR2 from the germline V gene are MDHEN and SYDVKM. Trimming pared 2 bases from V and 1 base from J, leaving 8 bases between. CDR3 residues: CASSLVLGNTEAFF. Here the CDR3 DNA reads TGTGCCAGCAGTTTAGTGTTGGGGAACACTGAAGCTTTCTTT.

The chain employs TRBV28 and TRBJ1-5; 7 nucleotides match TRBD1. Germline V lookup: CDR1 MDHEN, CDR2 SYDVKM. The CDR3 runs 14 residues. The V gene end was trimmed by 11 bases and the J gene end by 2 bases; junction bases not matched to a gene: 9. The CDR3 coding sequence is TGTGCCGCCGACAGGGCGGAAGGCAATCAGCCCCAGCATTTT. This codes for CAADRAEGNQPQHF.

The CDR3 DNA is TGTGCCAGCACCTGGGACATTGGCTCCTACAATGAGCAGTTCTTC. It specifies CASTWDIGSYNEQFF. The gene calls are TRBV7-6 and TRBJ2-1; tentative D call: TRBD1 (6 bases). This CDR3 has 15 amino acids. Germline V gives CDR1 SGHVS, CDR2 FNYEAQ. The ends were cut back, 7 bases at V and 0 bases at J, with 13 bases in the middle.

Concerning this clone itself: The sample has other DNA sequences that encode this CDR3 too. The genes are TRBV5-4 and TRBJ2-1; 7 bases are shared with TRBD2. The CDR3 is made up of 12 amino acids. Germline CDR1 reads SGHNT; CDR2 reads YYREEE (reference sequence). V lost 3 bases and J lost 7; bases outside the gene matches: 1. DNA for the CDR3: TGTGCCAGCAGCTGGGGGGGAAATGAGCAGTTCTTC. Its translation: CASSWGGNEQFF.

The chain carries TRBV11-2 and TRBJ2-5; 9 positions agree with TRBD2. The better agreement between TRBJ2-7 and the DNA end casts doubt on the J call. The CDR3 length is 15 residues. Germline V CDR1 and CDR2: SGHAT, FQNNGV. The DNA for the CDR3 is TGTGCCAGCAGCTTAGGTAGCGGGAGCTCCTACGAGCAGTACTTC. The encoded protein is CASSLGSGSSYEQYF.

The gene calls are TRBV28 and TRBJ2-3; D may be TRBD1 or TRBD2 (6 bases each). V lost 4 bases, J lost 4 bases, and 15 bases lay in between. This CDR3 contains 15 residues. Germline V gene sequence: CDR1 MDHEN, CDR2 SYDVKM. The CDR3 loop reads CASSWASRGADTQYF. CDR3 in DNA: TGTGCCAGCAGTTGGGCTTCAAGGGGGGCAGATACGCAGTATTTT.

The chain is built from TRBV30 and TRBJ2-3; no firm D call. Germline CDR1 GTSNPN, CDR2 SVGIG (reference sequence). V was cut by 0 bases and J by 0 bases, with 7 bases left in between. CDR3 length: 14 amino acids. The CDR3 DNA sequence: TGTGCCTGGAGTGTAGTTTCTAGCACAGATACGCAGTATTTT. Translation: CAWSVVSSTDTQYF.

This clone was counted between two and nine times. V usage is TRBV2 and J usage is TRBJ1-3; no firm D call. The CDR3 runs to 14 residues. Germline CDR1 SNHLY, CDR2 FYNNEI. Trimming removed 3 bases from V and 2 bases from J, with 8 bases in between. Here the CDR3 DNA reads TGTGCCAGCAGTGACAGTATGGCTGGAAACACCATATATTTT. This translates into CASSDSMAGNTIYF.

The rearrangement uses TRBV27 and TRBJ2-1, with 8 bases that match TRBD1. From germline, CDR1 is MNHEY and CDR2 SMNVEV (reference sequence). The V gene end was trimmed by 5 bases and the J gene end by 3 bases; junction bases not matched to a gene: 21. The CDR3 is made up of 20 amino acids. CDR3 loop: CASSLPGQVLGASVYNEQFF. The DNA of the CDR3 is TGTGCCAGCAGTCTTCCGGGACAGGTGCTTGGAGCTAGCGTCTACAATGAGCAGTTCTTC.

The chain joins TRBV28 to TRBJ2-1, with 12 bases lining up with TRBD2. V trimming: 3 bases; J trimming: 6 bases; junction bases outside the gene matches: 6. The CDR3 covers 16 residues. Germline CDR1 and CDR2: MDHEN and SYDVKM. CDR3 loop: CASSFPLAGGVNEQFF. In DNA form, the CDR3 reads TGTGCCAGCAGTTTCCCGCTAGCGGGAGGGGTCAATGAGCAGTTCTTC.

The chain links TRBV19 to TRBJ1-2; D not resolved. The CDR3 has 15 residues. The V gene lost 7 bases and the J gene lost 5 bases, with 20 bases spanning the gap. Germline-derived CDR1 and CDR2 are LNHDA and SQIVND (reference sequence). CDR3: CASNPLAMGEYGYTF. The CDR3 nucleotides are TGTGCCAGTAACCCCCTCGCCATGGGCGAGTATGGCTACACCTTC.

The chain recombines TRBV28 with TRBJ2-5, with D perhaps matching TRBD1 (6 bases). CDR1 MDHEN and CDR2 SYDVKM come from the germline V gene. This CDR3 spans 15 amino acids. V lost 6 bases and J 2 bases, leaving 16 bases between the germline ends. The CDR3 DNA is TGTGCCAGCAGGTTTACAGGGTGGGGACAAGAGACCCAGTACTTC. It is translated as CASRFTGWGQETQYF.

The chain recombines TRBV5-6 with TRBJ2-7; D gene unclear. The CDR3 is made up of 13 amino acids. V was trimmed by 3 bases and J by 6 bases, leaving 13 bases between them. CDR1 is SGHDT, CDR2 YYEEEE, per germline. The DNA for the CDR3 is TGTGCCAGCAGCTCCTTGACTTTAGGCGAGCAGTACTTC. It codes for CASSSLTLGEQYF.

The chain links TRBV4-1 to TRBJ2-7, with 12 bases matching TRBD2. The CDR3 has 16 amino acids. The V and J ends lost 3 bases and 4 bases, in that order; junction bases with no gene match: 7. Per germline, CDR1 MGHRA and CDR2 YSYEKL. The CDR3 reads CASSHPGLAGNYEQYF. CDR3 coding DNA: TGCGCCAGCAGCCACCCAGGACTAGCGGGGAATTACGAGCAGTACTTC.

The J gene is TRBJ2-1, the V gene TRBV9; the match to TRBD2 covers 7 bases. The J segment lost 6 bases and the V segment lost 3 bases, leaving 6 bases of the junction unmatched. The CDR3 consists of 14 residues. Germline V gene data show CDR1 as SGDLS and CDR2 as YYNGEE. The CDR3 coding sequence is TGTGCCAGCAGCGCCCCCCCGGGGGGCAATGAGCAGTTCTTC. Translated, it gives CASSAPPGGNEQFF.

On this clone: The identical CDR3 is also encoded by other nucleotide sequences in the sample. The chain has TRBV5-1 and TRBJ2-5; 7 bases are a match to TRBD2. The V gene end was trimmed by 4 bases and the J gene end by 2 bases; junction bases not matched to a gene: 2. Germline V lookup: CDR1 SGHRS, CDR2 YFSETQ. This CDR3 has 13 residues. CDR3 amino acids: CASSLGGQETQYF. The CDR3, as DNA: TGCGCCAGCAGCCTCGGGGGGCAAGAGACCCAGTACTTC.